Relative to its sample, the clone carrying this T cell receptor beta chain is medium-sized (0.01 to 0.1%). Its specificity is unknown. Only in-frame clones appear in the TCRdb table, and some are missing; sequencing was by immunoSEQ multiplex PCR. The sample carries some 55,000 clones, around 88% recorded once. This entry belongs to a study of lymphopenia after photon versus proton radiotherapy. The CDR3 has 15 residues. Germline V gene sequence: CDR1 ENHRY, CDR2 SYGVKD. The germline V and J ends were trimmed by 6 bases and 0 bases, with 15 bases remaining between them. Whole-study results and caveats: After the lymphocyte nadir, photon-treated repertoires showed oligoclonal expansion, especially of CD8+ Temra cells.

The chain combines TRBV10-3 with TRBJ2-7; the D gene is possibly TRBD1 (5 bases). This receptor was identified in a man between 35 and 55 years old with gastric cancer. The starting material was peripheral blood, obtained from a patient treated with photon-based radiotherapy. This CDR3 reads CAISMDGQSSYEQYF. The CDR3, as DNA: TGTGCCATCAGCATGGACGGACAAAGCTCCTACGAGCAGTACTTC.